The 23 T cell receptor beta chains in this list originate from one sample, sequenced in a study of T cell responses to AZD1222 COVID-19 vaccine. TCRdb keeps only in-frame clones here, not all; method: immunoSEQ multiplex PCR. The sample carries around 150,000 clones, 88% recorded once. This specimen was peripheral blood, taken 28 days after the second AZD1222 dose. The receptors originated from an adult who received the AZD1222 COVID-19 vaccine.

This chain links TRBV6-5 with TRBJ1-6; D remains ambiguous. The germline V and J ends were trimmed by 11 bases and 7 bases, with 21 bases remaining between them. This CDR3 has 15 amino acids. Germline V gene lookup returns CDR1 MNHEY and CDR2 SVGAGI. The CDR3 is CAGGSDFVGNSPLHF. In DNA, the CDR3 is TGTGCCGGCGGGTCGGATTTTGTGGGGAATTCACCCCTCCACTTT.

The rearrangement links TRBV5-1 to TRBJ2-3, with D possibly being TRBD1 (6 bases). Trimming shortened V by 0 bases and J by 2 bases, and 19 bases separated the two germline ends. CDR3 length: 18 residues. In germline, CDR1 is SGHRS, CDR2 YFSETQ. The CDR3 DNA reads as TGCGCCAGCAGCTTGGCCTGGTCCAGGGGACGAACCACAGATACGCAGTATTTT. This encodes CASSLAWSRGRTTDTQYF.

The chain couples TRBV5-4 to TRBJ2-1; D is perhaps TRBD1 or TRBD2 (6 bases each). The CDR3 spans 17 residues. Germline V gene data show CDR1 as SGHNT and CDR2 as YYREEE (reference sequence). Trimming took 5 bases from V and 0 from J, leaving 18 bases between them. The CDR3 DNA reads as TGTGCCAGCAGTGCGAAAGGGGGGCGGGGCTCCTACAATGAGCAGTTCTTC. This codes for CASSAKGGRGSYNEQFF.

J is TRBJ2-7 and V is TRBV10-1; D may be TRBD2 (6 bases). V was clipped by 5 bases and J by 7 bases, with 15 bases between them. This CDR3 is built from 13 residues. Germline V CDR1 and CDR2: WNHNN, SYGVQD (reference sequence). The CDR3: CASSSAGSREQYF. The DNA for the CDR3 is TGCGCCAGCAGTTCGGCGGGGTCGAGGGAGCAGTACTTC.

The V and J genes are TRBV7-2 and TRBJ1-1; D call uncertain. The germline V and J ends were trimmed by 0 bases and 7 bases, with 12 bases remaining between them. Germline V gene lookup returns CDR1 SGHTA and CDR2 FQGNSA. This CDR3 spans 14 amino acids. Written as DNA, the CDR3 is TGTGCCAGCAGCTTAGCGGTGGCCGCGAGTGAAGCTTTCTTT. It yields the protein CASSLAVAASEAFF.

The V call is TRBV6-2 or TRBV6-3, the J call TRBJ2-5; D gene uncertain. In germline, CDR1 is MNHEY, CDR2 SVGEGT. There are 14 residues in the CDR3. The ends were cut back, 2 bases at V and 7 bases at J, with 14 bases in the middle. CDR3 nucleotides: TGTGCCAGCAGTTACCCGGACCCGGGTAGGACCCAGTACTTC. It codes for CASSYPDPGRTQYF.

The DNA of the CDR3 is TGCGCCAGCAGCGCTGACTCCACGAACACTGAAGCTTTCTTT. This codes for CASSADSTNTEAFF. The rearrangement joins TRBV5-1 to TRBJ1-1; D gene uncertain. Trimming took off 4 bases at V and 1 base at J, with 11 bases between the two ends. This CDR3 contains 14 residues. Germline CDR1 reads SGHRS; CDR2 reads YFSETQ.

The rearrangement links TRBV6-1 to TRBJ1-2; D gene uncertain. The CDR3 is 11 residues long. CDR1 and CDR2 (germline): MNHNS, SASEGT. V was clipped by 8 bases and J by 4 bases, with 8 bases between them. The CDR3 sequence is CASDGFYGYTF. CDR3 DNA sequence: TGTGCCAGCGACGGCTTCTATGGCTACACCTTC.

The rearrangement uses TRBV20-1 and TRBJ2-3; D is undetermined. The V end lost 3 bases, the J end lost 2 bases, and 15 bases lay between the germline ends. This CDR3 is 15 amino acids long. Germline V gene sequence: CDR1 DFQATT, CDR2 SNEGSKA (reference sequence). The CDR3 sequence: CSASSWSEITDTQYF. In nucleotides, the CDR3 is TGCAGTGCTAGTAGTTGGTCAGAAATCACAGATACGCAGTATTTT.

The V call is TRBV21-1, the J call TRBJ1-1. TRBV21-1 is termed a pseudogene. The CDR3 runs 13 residues. CDR3 in amino acids: CASSKDGNTEAFF. CDR3 bases: TGTGCCAGCAGCAAAGATGGGAACACTGAAGCTTTCTTT.

The chain combines TRBV6-5 with TRBJ2-5, with unresolved D. Trimming took off 2 bases at V and 5 bases at J, with 9 bases between the two ends. CDR3 size: 13 residues. Germline V lookup: CDR1 MNHEY, CDR2 SVGAGI. CDR3 nucleotides: TGTGCCAGCAGTTACGCGGTAACGGAGACCCAGTACTTC. Residues: CASSYAVTETQYF.

The chain joins TRBV5-1 to TRBJ1-1; D perhaps matches TRBD1 (6 bases). The CDR3 extends over 13 amino acids. Germline V CDR1 and CDR2: SGHRS, YFSETQ. V was cut by 5 bases and J by 12 bases, with 20 bases left in between. For the CDR3, the DNA is TGCGCCAGCAGACTTGAGGGGGACCGGACACCTTTCTTT. Protein: CASRLEGDRTPFF.

V is TRBV6-2 or TRBV6-3 and J is TRBJ1-5, with a tentative D call TRBD1 (6 bases). V was pared by 5 bases and J by 7 bases, with 12 bases between. This CDR3 comprises 13 residues. The germline CDR1 and CDR2 sequences are MNHEY and SVGEGT. Here the CDR3 reads CASSPQGRQPQHF. CDR3 sequence (DNA): TGTGCCAGCAGTCCCCAGGGGAGGCAGCCCCAGCATTTT.

The J gene is TRBJ1-5, the V gene TRBV2; 10 nucleotides agree with TRBD1. This CDR3 has 14 residues. Germline V gene sequence: CDR1 SNHLY, CDR2 FYNNEI. The trim removed 6 bases at V and 5 bases at J, leaving 4 bases unmatched. CDR3 bases: TGTGCCAGCAGGAGGGACAGGGGCCATCAGCCCCAGCATTTT. Amino acid sequence: CASRRDRGHQPQHF.

The chain recombines TRBV15 with TRBJ1-4, with D maybe TRBD1 (5 bases). The CDR3 sequence is 17 residues long. V was clipped by 0 bases and J by 8 bases, with 19 bases between them. Germline CDR1 reads LNHNV; CDR2 reads YYDKDF (reference sequence). CDR3: CATSRDRGPGMGEKLFF. CDR3 bases: TGTGCCACCAGCAGAGATCGCGGGCCAGGGATGGGGGAAAAACTGTTTTTT.

This chain's CDR3 is CASSDRNEKLFF. CDR3 bases: TGTGCCAGCTCGGACAGGAATGAAAAACTGTTTTTT. The gene calls are TRBV27 and TRBJ1-4, with TRBD1 matching 7 bases. V gave up 8 bases and J gave up 5 bases; unmatched junction bases: 2. Germline V gene sequence: CDR1 MNHEY, CDR2 SMNVEV (reference sequence). The CDR3 spans 12 residues.

This clone was seen a few times. The V call is TRBV7-9, the J call TRBJ1-1; D is perhaps TRBD1 (6 bases). Deletions cut 2 bases from V and 11 bases from J, with 12 bases between. The CDR3 spans 12 residues. Germline V lookup: CDR1 SEHNR, CDR2 FQNEAQ (reference sequence). CDR3 amino acids: CASSLTGMEAFF. The DNA for the CDR3 is TGTGCCAGCAGCTTAACAGGGATGGAGGCTTTCTTT.

This clone has a handful of counts. The V call is TRBV10-3, the J call TRBJ1-3, with a possible D match to TRBD1 (6 bases). Looked up from germline, CDR1 is ENHRY and CDR2 is SYGVKD. The CDR3 spans 17 residues. Deletions cut 8 bases from V and 4 bases from J, with 24 bases between. CDR3 region: CAISRDALPGEGNTIYF. The CDR3 nucleotides read TGTGCCATCTCGAGGGATGCCCTCCCAGGGGAGGGAAACACCATATATTTT.

This sequence joins TRBV2 and TRBJ2-3; D may be TRBD1 or TRBD2 (5 bases each). The CDR3 runs to 13 residues. The V and J ends lost 7 bases and 3 bases respectively, with 11 bases between them. The germline V gene encodes CDR1 SNHLY and CDR2 FYNNEI. Here the CDR3 reads CASNEGLTDTQYF. CDR3 sequence (DNA): TGTGCCAGCAACGAGGGGTTAACAGATACGCAGTATTTT.

The V call is TRBV5-1, the J call TRBJ1-1, with a tentative D call TRBD1 (5 bases). The CDR3 has 13 amino acids. Trimming cost V 2 bases and J 1 base, with 6 bases left between them. Per the germline V gene, CDR1 is SGHRS and CDR2 is YFSETQ. The CDR3 reads CASSFQGNTEAFF. The DNA for the CDR3 is TGCGCCAGCAGCTTCCAGGGGAACACTGAAGCTTTCTTT. The entire variable domain, with the rest obtained from reference TRBV5-1 and TRBJ1-1, is as follows: KAGVTQTPRYLIKTRGQQVTLSCSPISGHRSVSWYQQTPGQGLQFLFEYFSETQRNKGNFPGRFSGRQFSNSRSEMNVSTLELGDSALYLCASSFQGNTEAFFGQGTRLTVV.

Many counts were recorded for this clone. V is TRBV2 and J is TRBJ1-5, with a possible D match to TRBD1 (6 bases). V lost 3 bases to trimming and J lost 0 bases, with 18 bases between them. This CDR3 comprises 18 residues. Per the germline V gene, CDR1 is SNHLY and CDR2 is FYNNEI. CDR3 amino acids: CASSELGQGGYSNQPQHF. CDR3 coding DNA: TGTGCCAGCAGTGAGTTGGGACAAGGCGGATATAGCAATCAGCCCCAGCATTTT.

The chain couples TRBV7-9 to TRBJ1-1, with D perhaps TRBD1 (5 bases). Deletions cut 5 bases from V and 7 bases from J, with 14 bases between. The CDR3 contains 13 residues. Germline CDR1 SEHNR, CDR2 FQNEAQ (reference sequence). The chain's CDR3 is CASSPPWGIEAFF. CDR3 nucleotides: TGTGCCAGCAGCCCCCCCTGGGGGATTGAAGCTTTCTTT.

Concerning this clone itself: The sample holds other DNA sequences that translate to the same CDR3. The rearrangement joins TRBV7-2 to TRBJ1-2, with D maybe TRBD1 (5 bases). V gave up 2 bases and J gave up 7 bases, with 17 bases separating them. Germline lookup yields CDR1 SGHTA and CDR2 FQGNSA. There are 15 residues in the CDR3. The CDR3 sequence is CASSLFSSGGGGYTF. The CDR3 nucleotides are TGTGCCAGCAGCTTATTTTCTTCCGGGGGGGGTGGCTACACCTTC.